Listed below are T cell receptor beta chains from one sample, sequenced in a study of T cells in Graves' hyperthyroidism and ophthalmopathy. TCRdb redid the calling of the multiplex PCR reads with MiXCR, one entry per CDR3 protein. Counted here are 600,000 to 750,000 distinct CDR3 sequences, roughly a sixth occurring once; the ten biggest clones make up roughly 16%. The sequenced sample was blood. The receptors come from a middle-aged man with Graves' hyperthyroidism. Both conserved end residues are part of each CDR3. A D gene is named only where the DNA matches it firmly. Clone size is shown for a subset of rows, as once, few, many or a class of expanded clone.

TGTGCCAGTAGTGACTCAGGGGTCACGAGGACTGAAGCTTTCTTT	CASSDSGVTRTEAFF	TRBJ1-1	few	NA	TRBV19
TGTGCCAGCAGCGACAGAATTCTGAGAGCCAAAAACATTCAGTACTTC	CASSDRILRAKNIQYF	TRBJ2-4	NA	NA	TRBV2
TGTGCCAGCAGTATAAAGGGCAGCGGGTCCTACGAGCAGTACTTC	CASSIKGSGSYEQYF	TRBJ2-7	many	NA	TRBV11-2
TGTGCCAGCAGTATTACAGGTAGAGGCAATCAGCCCCAGCATTTT	CASSITGRGNQPQHF	TRBJ1-5	few	NA	TRBV28
TGTGCCAGCAGTCCTTCGATGGGGACAGCCTATGGCTACACCTTC	CASSPSMGTAYGYTF	TRBJ1-2	NA	TRBD1	TRBV3-1
TGTGCCTGGAGTCTCAGTGCCAGTTCCTACGAGCAGTACTTC	CAWSLSASSYEQYF	TRBJ2-7	many	NA	TRBV30
TGCAGCGTTGAAATCGATAGCTACGAGCAGTACTTC	CSVEIDSYEQYF	TRBJ2-7	NA	NA	TRBV29-1
TGTGCCATCGCCCTGTCGGACAGACTGATATCTGAAGCTTTCTTT	CAIALSDRLISEAFF	TRBJ1-1	many	NA	TRBV6-2/TRBV6-3
TGTGCCAGTAGTATAGGTGGTACAGTCTCCTACGAGCAGTACTTC	CASSIGGTVSYEQYF	TRBJ2-7	NA	NA	TRBV19
TGTGCCAGCAGTTCCGCGGAGAATCTACAGGGCGAGCAGTACTTC	CASSSAENLQGEQYF	TRBJ2-7	NA	NA	TRBV28
TGTGCCAGCAGTTACGGGGGAGCGCGGGAGACCCAGTACTTC	CASSYGGARETQYF	TRBJ2-5	many	NA	TRBV6-6
TGTGCCAGCAGCTCTGGACTAGCGGGAGGTGCCTCCTACAATGAGCAGTTCTTC	CASSSGLAGGASYNEQFF	TRBJ2-1	NA	TRBD2	TRBV11-2
TGTGCCAGCAGTGAAGACCTGGAAACCACAATAGCGGGAAAGCTCACAGATACGCAGTATTTT	CASSEDLETTIAGKLTDTQYF	TRBJ2-3	many	TRBD2	TRBV2
TGTGCCAGCAGGCACGGGACTAGGATAGCCTACGAGCAGTACTTC	CASRHGTRIAYEQYF	TRBJ2-7	few	TRBD2	TRBV6-8
TGTGCCAGCAGGGTGCGGGGACTAGAACAAAGGGGGACCCAGTACTTC	CASRVRGLEQRGTQYF	TRBJ2-5	many	TRBD2	TRBV11-2
TGTGCCAGTAGTATATTGGCGGGAGGGCCTTGGTCTAGTGAGCAGTTCTTC	CASSILAGGPWSSEQFF	TRBJ2-1	NA	TRBD2	TRBV19
TGTGCCAGCAGTTACATTCCGGGAGGTATAAATGAGCAGTTCTTC	CASSYIPGGINEQFF	TRBJ2-1	many	TRBD2	TRBV6-1
TGTGCCGGAAGGACAGGGTACGGCACTGAAGCTTTCTTT	CAGRTGYGTEAFF	TRBJ1-1	many	TRBD1	TRBV2
TGCAGTGCTAGAGGATTCGAGGACCTCACAGATACGCAGTATTTT	CSARGFEDLTDTQYF	TRBJ2-3	many	NA	TRBV20-1
TGTGCCAGCAGCCGTCAGGGCCAACGTATGAGGAATGGCTACACCTTC	CASSRQGQRMRNGYTF	TRBJ1-2	few	NA	TRBV5-4
TGTGCCAGCAGCCAGACGGCGGACAGTGGCAATCAGCCCCAGCATTTT	CASSQTADSGNQPQHF	TRBJ1-5	NA	NA	TRBV3-1
TGTGCCAGCAGTTTTTCGAAGGGGTCAACTAATGAAAAACTGTTTTTT	CASSFSKGSTNEKLFF	TRBJ1-4	many	NA	TRBV12-3/TRBV12-4
TGTGCCAGCAGCCAAAGACAGGGGTTTCAGCCCCAGCATTTT	CASSQRQGFQPQHF	TRBJ1-5	NA	TRBD1	TRBV3-1
TGCAGCGGGGGAGGCGGGGTGTCCTACAATGAGCAGTTCTTC	CSGGGGVSYNEQFF	TRBJ2-1	few	NA	TRBV29-1
TGTGCCAGCAGTTCTGAAGAGACCCAGTACTTC	CASSSEETQYF	TRBJ2-5	many	NA	TRBV28
TGCGGCCCGCCCAGGTGGAATCAGCCCCAGCATTTT	CGPPRWNQPQHF	TRBJ1-5	NA	NA	TRBV10-1
TGTGCCAGCAGTTACTTGACCTACAATGAGCAGTTCTTC	CASSYLTYNEQFF	TRBJ2-1	many	NA	TRBV6-5
TGTGCCAGCAGTGAACGGTACACCTCCTACGAGCAGTACTTC	CASSERYTSYEQYF	TRBJ2-7	NA	NA	TRBV6-1
TGTGCCACCAGTGGGTCTAGCGGGGGAGACAATGAGCAGTTCTTC	CATSGSSGGDNEQFF	TRBJ2-1	few	TRBD2	TRBV24-1
TGTGCCAGCAGCAATACCCCGACAGGGAGGGAGACCCAGTACTTC	CASSNTPTGRETQYF	TRBJ2-5	many	NA	TRBV28
TGCGCCAGCAGCCAAGGGGGGATGAGGGGTCTTCTTAATGAAAAACTGTTTTTT	CASSQGGMRGLLNEKLFF	TRBJ1-4	few	NA	TRBV4-1
TGTGCCAGCAGTTTACAAGGGTTTCCTGGAAACACCATATATTTT	CASSLQGFPGNTIYF	TRBJ1-3	many	NA	TRBV28
TGTGCCAGCAGGGGTATAGCGGGAGGAGTGAATGAGCAGTTCTTC	CASRGIAGGVNEQFF	TRBJ2-1	NA	TRBD2	TRBV12-3/TRBV12-4
TGCAGCGTTGAGAGGGCCGCCTACAATGAGCAGTTCTTC	CSVERAAYNEQFF	TRBJ2-1	few	NA	TRBV29-1
TGTGCCAGCAGCCAAGATCCATTAACCCGCAATGAGCAGTTCTTC	CASSQDPLTRNEQFF	TRBJ2-1	few	NA	TRBV3-1
TGTGCCATCAAGGGCAGGGGGCTCATGAACACTGAAGCTTTCTTT	CAIKGRGLMNTEAFF	TRBJ1-1	few	TRBD1	TRBV10-3
TGTGCCAGCAGCTGGACAGCAAATATGAACACTGAAGCTTTCTTT	CASSWTANMNTEAFF	TRBJ1-1	many	NA	TRBV12-3/TRBV12-4
TGTGCCAGCAGGGACATTCCCTACGAGCAGTACTTC	CASRDIPYEQYF	TRBJ2-7	NA	NA	TRBV6-2/TRBV6-3
TGTGCCAGCTCACCTGCATCGGAGGCAGATACGCAGTATTTT	CASSPASEADTQYF	TRBJ2-3	many	NA	TRBV18
TGTGCCAGCAGCCGGGAACAGGGGGCCTACAATGAGCAGTTCTTC	CASSREQGAYNEQFF	TRBJ2-1	few	TRBD1	TRBV3-1
TGTGCCAGCAGTTACTCGAGGGCACAAGAGACCCAGTACTTC	CASSYSRAQETQYF	TRBJ2-5	many	NA	TRBV6-2/TRBV6-3
TGCAGTGCGCATCCCGGGACAGGGGGCCGGAATCAGCCCCAGCATTTT	CSAHPGTGGRNQPQHF	TRBJ1-5	NA	TRBD1	TRBV20-1
TGTGCCAGCAGTGAAGGGACAGACGTCGGGGAGCTGTTTTTT	CASSEGTDVGELFF	TRBJ2-2	NA	TRBD1	TRBV6-4
TGTGCCAGCAGCATACAGACAGGGCAAGAGACCCAGTACTTC	CASSIQTGQETQYF	TRBJ2-5	many	TRBD1	TRBV7-9
TGTGCCAGCAGGGGAAGGGTACCGACTGGGAGCTCCTACGAGCAGTACTTC	CASRGRVPTGSSYEQYF	TRBJ2-7	many	NA	TRBV7-2
TGTGCCAGCAGCAGGGACAGGGCCACTGAAGCTTTCTTT	CASSRDRATEAFF	TRBJ1-1	many	TRBD1	TRBV12-3/TRBV12-4
TGTGCCAGCATGAATGACAGACTAAACTTCTACGAGCAGTACTTC	CASMNDRLNFYEQYF	TRBJ2-7	NA	NA	TRBV11-2
TGTGTCAGCAGAACGGGACGGCGACCTGAAAAACTGTTTTTT	CVSRTGRRPEKLFF	TRBJ1-4	NA	NA	TRBV28
TGTGCCAGTAGTACAGACAGTTGGGGTCAGCCCCAGCATTTT	CASSTDSWGQPQHF	TRBJ1-5	NA	NA	TRBV19
TGTGCCAGCAGCCAATGGCGGACCCTCGGAAACAATGAGCAGTTCTTC	CASSQWRTLGNNEQFF	TRBJ2-1	many	NA	TRBV14
TGTGCCAGCAGCTTAGCACAGGACACCGGGGAGCTGTTTTTT	CASSLAQDTGELFF	TRBJ2-2	many	NA	TRBV7-2
TGTGCCAGCAGCTCCGGCTCTTTTTATGGCTACACCTTC	CASSSGSFYGYTF	TRBJ1-2	few	NA	TRBV28
TGTGCCTGGATCCCCGGGCCTATCACCGGGGAGCTGTTTTTT	CAWIPGPITGELFF	TRBJ2-2	NA	NA	TRBV30
TGTGCCAGTAGTATACGGTGGGAGGGCAATCAGCCCCAGCATTTT	CASSIRWEGNQPQHF	TRBJ1-5	few	NA	TRBV19
TGCGCCAGCAGCATTGTAGCGGGCACTGAAGCTTTCTTT	CASSIVAGTEAFF	TRBJ1-1	many	NA	TRBV5-1
TGTGCCTGGAGTCGGAGACAGCTTAGCTCCTACGAGCAGTACTTC	CAWSRRQLSSYEQYF	TRBJ2-7	many	NA	TRBV30